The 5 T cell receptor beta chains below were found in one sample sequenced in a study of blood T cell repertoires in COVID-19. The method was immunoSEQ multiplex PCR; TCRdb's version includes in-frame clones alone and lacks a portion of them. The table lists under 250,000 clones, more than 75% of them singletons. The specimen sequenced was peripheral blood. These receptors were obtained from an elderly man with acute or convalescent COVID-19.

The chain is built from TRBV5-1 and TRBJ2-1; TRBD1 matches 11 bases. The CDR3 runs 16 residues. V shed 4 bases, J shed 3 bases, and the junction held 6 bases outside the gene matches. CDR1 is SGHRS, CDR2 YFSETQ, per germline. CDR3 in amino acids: CASSKGQGVGYNEQFF. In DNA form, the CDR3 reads TGCGCCAGCAGCAAGGGACAGGGGGTAGGCTACAATGAGCAGTTCTTC.

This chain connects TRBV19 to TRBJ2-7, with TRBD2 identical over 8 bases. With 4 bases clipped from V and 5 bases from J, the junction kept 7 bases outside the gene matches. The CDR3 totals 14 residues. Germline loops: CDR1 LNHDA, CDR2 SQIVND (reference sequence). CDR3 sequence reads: CASSNGGAFDEQYF. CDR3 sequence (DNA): TGTGCCAGTAGTAACGGGGGGGCATTCGACGAGCAGTACTTC.

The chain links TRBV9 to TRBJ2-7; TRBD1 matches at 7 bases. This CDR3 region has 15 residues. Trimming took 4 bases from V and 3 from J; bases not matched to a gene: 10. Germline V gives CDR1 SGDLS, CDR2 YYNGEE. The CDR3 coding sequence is TGTGCCAGCAGCACCAGGACAGGAGTAATCTACGAGCAGTACTTC. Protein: CASSTRTGVIYEQYF. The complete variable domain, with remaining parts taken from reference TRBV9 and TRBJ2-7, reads DSGVTQTPKHLITATGQRVTLRCSPRSGDLSVYWYQQSLDQGLQFLIQYYNGEERAKGNILERFSAQQFPDLHSELNLSSLELGDSALYFCASSTRTGVIYEQYFGPGTRLTVT.

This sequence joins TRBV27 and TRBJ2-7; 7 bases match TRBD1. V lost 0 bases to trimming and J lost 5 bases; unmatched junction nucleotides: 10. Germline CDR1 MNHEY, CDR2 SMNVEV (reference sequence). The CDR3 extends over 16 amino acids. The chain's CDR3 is CASSLSISTGNHEQYF. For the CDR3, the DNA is TGTGCCAGCAGTTTATCCATATCGACAGGGAACCACGAGCAGTACTTC.

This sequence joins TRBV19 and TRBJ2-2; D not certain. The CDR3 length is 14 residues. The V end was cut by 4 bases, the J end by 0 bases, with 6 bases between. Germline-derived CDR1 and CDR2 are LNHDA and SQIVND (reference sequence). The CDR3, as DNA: TGTGCCAGTAGTAGCGGTTCGAACACCGGGGAGCTGTTTTTT. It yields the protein CASSSGSNTGELFF. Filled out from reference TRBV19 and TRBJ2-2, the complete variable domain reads DGGITQSPKYLFRKEGQNVTLSCEQNLNHDAMYWYRQDPGQGLRLIYYSQIVNDFQKGDIAEGYSVSREKKESFPLTVTSAQKNPTAFYLCASSSGSNTGELFFGEGSRLTVL.